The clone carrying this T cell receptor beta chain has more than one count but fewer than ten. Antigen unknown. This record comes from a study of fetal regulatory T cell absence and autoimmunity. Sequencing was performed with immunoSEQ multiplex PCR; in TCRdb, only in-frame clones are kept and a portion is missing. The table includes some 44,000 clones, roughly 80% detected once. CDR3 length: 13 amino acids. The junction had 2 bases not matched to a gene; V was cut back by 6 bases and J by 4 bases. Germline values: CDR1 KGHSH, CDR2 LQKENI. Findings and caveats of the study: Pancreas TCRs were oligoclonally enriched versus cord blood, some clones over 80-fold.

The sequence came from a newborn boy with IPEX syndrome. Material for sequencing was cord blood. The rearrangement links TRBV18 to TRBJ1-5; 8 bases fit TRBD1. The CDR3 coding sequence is TGTGCCAGCTCGACAGGGGTGAATCAGCCCCAGCATTTT. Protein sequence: CASSTGVNQPQHF.